The source of this TCR beta chain is a study of cytomegalovirus exposure and HLA in healthy donors (TCRdb year 2017). Broadly, across the study: An earlier analysis of a few hundred of the donors reported about 300 Gb of sequence data and around 110 million unique TCR beta sequences obtained from roughly 170 million T cells. Donor age, sex, ethnicity and CMV serostatus were compiled alongside the repertoire data. To predict cytomegalovirus infection status, the study combined high-throughput TCR immunosequencing, statistical association of individual TCRs with disease status, and machine learning. In the later analysis, no new phenotypic data were used to find candidate immune exposures; instead, reliance was placed on TCR beta sequences and their occurrence across donors. Several DR-DQ haplotypes were treated as single units for association and clustering because of strong linkage in the cohort. Of the roughly 390 genotyped donors, 65% to 90% fell in the genetic ancestry cluster associated with self-reported Caucasian donors. Both class I and class II loci were covered by HLA typing, at four-digit resolution. Roughly 300 gigabases of sequencing data and 78 million or so unique TCR sequences were included in an early release covering several hundred HLA-typed donors. A later analysis re-examined previously published TCR beta repertoires from just over 650 donors and added high-resolution HLA genotyping to investigate patterns of TCR occurrence. All discovery cohort repertoires had been generated using a single sequencing platform. Typing coverage varied by locus: roughly 629-630 donors for A, B, C, DRB1 and DQB1; under 550 for DQA1; about 600 for DPA1; roughly 450 for DPB1. The T cell repertoires of 550 to 850 subjects were profiled by immunosequencing and related to cytomegalovirus serostatus. A later genetic analysis took genome-wide SNP genotypes for 398 of the 666 donors and used that subset as a discovery cohort. A separate validation cohort of about 110 different subjects was used in addition to the roughly 700-subject first cohort. The study aimed to test whether signatures of past pathogen exposure could be identified by cataloging public T cell receptors. An earlier analysis of 587 of the donors applied high-throughput TCR beta sequencing to assess whether each TCR beta V gene segment acted as functional or pseudogenic. Across approximately 400 genotyped donors of the cohort, an average of about 200,000 unique TCR beta nucleotide sequences per donor were sequenced, and 15% to 20% of those sequences were non-productive.

Remarks on this clone: Its target antigen remains unknown. No base quality values were provided; no much bigger clone lies one nucleotide off.

Study-wide findings and limitations: A further reported finding was that TCR beta sequences accurately predicted the HLA-A and HLA-B alleles for most subjects in the first cohort. Strong co-occurrence of HLA alleles, especially DR and DQ, made assigning TCR associations to individual alleles difficult. Because the 87-base-pair reads could not distinguish some IMGT-functional V segments, including TRBV6-2 and TRBV6-3, those segments were excluded. At a false discovery rate of 0.05, a later analysis linked fewer than 20,000 TCR beta sequences to specific HLA alleles. The cohort was sequenced for TCR beta chains only, and without alpha or paired-chain data the features that could be detected were limited. A cluster of highly shared sequence variants was judged likely to represent a technical artifact of the sequencing pipeline. A few of the identified cytomegalovirus-associated TCR beta chains were confirmed in vitro to be specific for cytomegalovirus antigens. V-gene and J-gene trimming of TCR beta chains was associated with a missense DCLRE1C variant in a later genetic analysis, and the association was replicated in an independent cohort. In a later analysis, the rate of TCR association differed among HLA loci, with DRB1 alleles having the most associated TCRs and HLA-C alleles having the fewest. Across donors, most TCR sequences were observed very rarely, whereas some public TCRs were present in many individuals. Because counts were too low, seventeen rarely observed V segments, including chromosome 9 orphons, were excluded from the earlier analysis of about 500 of the donors. Compared with the roughly 710-donor mean, donors in an Asian-associated ancestry cluster had fewer N-insertions in productive TCRs, according to a later genetic analysis. Because some donors lacked HLA typing at each locus, the association tests relied only on the typed subset. It was suggested by the authors that the approach could potentially be generalized to other disease states and immunological phenotypes. In a later analysis, HLA-associated TCR beta chains showed more clonal expansion and lower generation probabilities than non-associated chains that were equally common. Sequencing depth was assumed to be roughly uniform across donors in the presence/absence analyses, though that assumption may not hold. The only immune exposure information available for the cohort was CMV serostatus. Several of the top co-occurrence clusters appeared to be linked to parvovirus B19, influenza, CMV and Epstein-Barr virus, according to a later analysis. In the study, roughly 160 TCR beta chains were listed as associated with cytomegalovirus. In an earlier analysis of some 640 of the donors, most TCR beta V segments were observed in productive rearrangements about 87% or about 30% of the time, broadly matching IMGT annotations. The classifier was reported to diagnose cytomegalovirus status with high specificity and sensitivity in both the original and validation cohorts. According to a later analysis, most CMV-associated TCR beta chains appeared to be HLA-restricted, and the HLA associations seemed to be driven largely by CMV exposure. Linkage disequilibrium might explain the correlated functional status among segregating V segments, but an unknown experimental factor could not be excluded.

The library came from the immunoSEQ multiplex PCR assay. The multiplex PCR relied on a mix of 60 forward primers for TCR Vbeta segments and 13 reverse primers for TCR Jbeta segments. A multiplex PCR assay on genomic DNA amplified the CDR3 region of rearranged TCR beta genes. The amplified TCR beta libraries were sequenced on the Illumina HiSeq System as 87-base-pair reads. In the paper's pipeline: A later analysis tallied roughly 78 million unique TCR beta chains across the approximately 670 repertoires, and 10 million to 11 million of those chains were shared by two or more donors. Raw reads were error-corrected and collapsed into unique sequences with a nearest-neighbor algorithm that merged closely related sequences to remove PCR and sequencing errors. CDR3 sequences were aligned to IMGT reference sequences to assign V, D and J gene segments. Each retained sequence needed at least a six-nucleotide match to both a V gene segment and a J gene segment. Rearrangements were classified as productive when the CDR3 lacked stop codons and remained in frame with V and J, and all other rearrangements were classified as non-productive. CDR3 was defined according to IMGT convention as the region running from the second conserved V-encoded cysteine to the conserved J-encoded phenylalanine. The earlier analysis of roughly 590 of the donors excluded sequences that lacked an unambiguous match to a single V gene segment. An earlier analysis of 500 to 600 of the donors classified V segments as functional when productive rearrangements were above 56.7% and as segregating when the standard deviation between donors was above 5%. To diagnose cytomegalovirus status from the catalog of TCR beta chain sequences, a statistical classification framework was built. V and J gene assignment, in a later analysis, came from comparing TCR nucleotide sequences with IMGT/GENE-DB human TR gene sequences. A later analysis assigned CDR3 sequences and most-parsimonious VDJ recombination scenarios with the TCRdist pipeline. In a later analysis, every TCR beta chain was defined by the combination of its CDR3 amino acid sequence and its V-gene family, and reads without a unique V-gene family were dropped. A later analysis removed several hundred highly shared, low-generation-probability nucleotide sequences to deal with suspected cross-contamination and a sequencing artifact. A later analysis calculated a clonal expansion index for each public chain from normalized within-repertoire ranks of inferred template counts. A later analysis computed generation probabilities with a VDJ recombination model fitted to out-of-frame rearrangements, and checked the results against IGoR. In a later analysis, hypergeometric tests were used to score TCR-TCR, TCR-HLA and TCR-CMV co-occurrence, with a repertoire-size bias correction applied to TCR pairs. A later analysis estimated false discovery rates by permuting HLA or CMV assignments 20 times. A later analysis grouped co-occurring TCRs with DBSCAN, adding TCRdist sequence similarity when clustering within HLA-allele-positive subsets. Repertoires with fewer than 30,000 or more than 120,000 public chains, plus five repertoires with anomalous nucleotide sharing, were excluded from co-occurrence clustering. TCRdb took this table from immuneACCESS and kept in-frame rearrangements with V and J called. Such tables lack part of the clones; where checked against another copy, unresolved V genes explain under half of the gap, and the rest is unexplained. V, J and clone size are taken as reported in that table, and D and trimming were inferred from the DNA itself. Recorded for this sample are approximately 220,000 clones; 83% of them occurred a single time. 1.3% to 1.5% of the sample belongs to the ten largest clones.

Inclusive of the bounding cysteine and phenylalanine, the CDR3 is 19 residues long. Just CDR3 DNA is preserved here, 57 bases in frame from base 1. The germline V gene specifies SGHTA as CDR1 and FQGNSA as CDR2. The trim is 5 bases for V and 9 bases for J, with a gap of 29 bases between the germline ends. The cohort comprised fewer than 700 healthy bone marrow donors. At the time of sampling, every cohort member was nominally healthy, though immune exposures that went unrecorded were likely present. The donor tested CMV seronegative, placing the donor among the 350 to 400 seronegative members of the cohort. A peripheral blood sample was provided by each donor, and peripheral blood mononuclear cells were used for TCR beta sequencing. The Qiagen DNeasy Blood Extraction Kit was used to extract genomic DNA from the blood cell samples.

The receptor was isolated from a girl aged 5-17 years in good health and CMV-seronegative. The specimen sequenced was PBMCs. The rearrangement combines TRBV7-2 with TRBJ1-6; TRBD1 might be the D gene, on 6 matching bases. Here is the DNA: TGTGCCAGCAGCCCCGCGCCCTTCCAATCAGGGGAAGGCAGTTCACCCCTCCACTTT. Translated, this is CASSPAPFQSGEGSSPLHF.